This TCR beta chain was retrieved from a study of identical twins. Study-wide points: Conclusions leaned on cross-sectional statistical analysis and did not track the same donors over time. Models predicted less out-of-frame TCR alpha sharing in monozygotic twins than was found.

TCRdb re-derived calls from the 5' RACE reads in MiXCR, one entry per CDR3 protein. The data show 690,000 or so distinct CDR3 sequences, with around 6% seen just once and around 2% held by the top ten. A word on this clonotype: Its target is not known.

This TCR was recovered from a young man in good health. Sequencing input: naive T cells sorted from blood.

Here the CDR3 reads CASSFGAHSYNEQFF. For the CDR3, the DNA is TGTGCCAGCAGCTTCGGGGCTCACTCCTACAATGAGCAGTTCTTC. The rearrangement uses TRBV5-6 and TRBJ2-1, with D perhaps assigned TRBD1 or TRBD2 (5 bases each). The germline CDR1 and CDR2 sequences are SGHDT and YYEEEE. V was trimmed by 2 bases and J by 0 bases, leaving 9 bases between them. There are 15 residues in the CDR3.